A single sample gave rise to the 28 T cell receptor beta chains below, sequenced in a study of blood T cells in healthy people across ages. A J-beta primer mix and a sample-barcoded 5' primer were used in a second PCR of roughly 7 to 12 cycles. TCRdb re-analysed the 5' RACE reads in MiXCR, keeping a single row per CDR3 protein. The top ten clones hold 20% to 25% of a sample with nearly 1 million distinct CDR3 sequences, roughly half of them seen once. The sample comprised blood. These receptors all come from a woman between 55 and 75 years old in good health.

This chain uses TRBV5-1 with TRBJ2-1; 9 bases match TRBD2. This CDR3 is 14 amino acids long. Germline assignment: CDR1 SGHRS and CDR2 YFSETQ. The trim removed 4 bases at V and 7 bases at J, leaving 6 bases unmatched. The CDR3 sequence: CASSLAAGGNEQFF. Here the CDR3 DNA reads TGCGCCAGCAGCCTGGCGGCGGGAGGGAATGAGCAGTTCTTC.

This chain joins TRBV10-3 and TRBJ2-1; 8 nucleotides agree with TRBD1. After removal of 10 bases from V and 0 bases from J, the junction contained 2 bases not matched to a gene. The CDR3 loop spans 13 amino acids. Germline CDR1 and CDR2: ENHRY and SYGVKD. This chain's CDR3 is CATQGASYNEQFF. For the CDR3, the DNA is TGTGCCACCCAGGGGGCCTCCTACAATGAGCAGTTCTTC.

This clonotype was found a few times. This chain connects TRBV7-9 to TRBJ2-7; D is perhaps TRBD2 (6 bases). The CDR3 length is 12 residues. Germline-derived CDR1 and CDR2 are SEHNR and FQNEAQ (reference sequence). V was shortened by 8 bases and J by 3 bases, with 11 bases between the two germline ends. CDR3 residues: CASCDGSYEQYF. The CDR3 DNA reads as TGTGCCAGCTGCGACGGGAGCTACGAGCAGTACTTC.

J is TRBJ1-3 and V is TRBV28; D gene uncertain. The CDR3 is made up of 12 amino acids. From germline, CDR1 is MDHEN and CDR2 SYDVKM. Trimming took off 5 bases at V and 0 bases at J, with 2 bases between the two ends. CDR3 bases: TGTGCCAGCAGTATCTCTGGAAACACCATATATTTT. Translating gives CASSISGNTIYF.

This clonotype appeared a few times. The chain employs TRBV30 and TRBJ2-4, with 11 bases aligning to TRBD2. Losses at the gene ends were 1 base for V and 9 bases for J; bases not matched to a gene: 5. CDR1 GTSNPN and CDR2 SVGIG come from the germline V gene (reference sequence). The CDR3 is 14 residues long. Here the CDR3 DNA reads TGTGCCTGGAGTGGACTAGCGGGATCGGGCATTCAGTACTTC. This sequence encodes CAWSGLAGSGIQYF.

The gene calls are TRBV29-1 and TRBJ2-7; the D gene could be TRBD1 or TRBD2 (5 bases each). The CDR3 consists of 13 residues. V shed 4 bases and J shed 2 bases, with 12 bases lying between them. Germline values: CDR1 SQVTM, CDR2 ANQGSEA. The CDR3 DNA follows: TGCAGCGTTGGAGGGGTGTCAACCTACGAGCAGTACTTC. It is translated as CSVGGVSTYEQYF.

V usage is TRBV25-1 and J usage is TRBJ1-6; no definite D call. V lost 5 bases to trimming and J lost 10 bases, with 15 bases between them. The V gene's germline CDR1 is MGHDK and CDR2 SYGVNS. The CDR3 is 14 amino acids. In nucleotides, the CDR3 is TGTGCCAGCAGTCCGCCTCCCCAAAACTCACCCCTCCACTTT. It specifies CASSPPPQNSPLHF. Based on the CDR3 plus reference TRBV25-1 and TRBJ1-6, the full variable domain is EADIYQTPRYLVIGTGKKITLECSQTMGHDKMYWYQQDPGMELHLIHYSYGVNSTEKGDLSSESTVSRIRTEHFPLTLESARPSHTSQYLCASSPPPQNSPLHFGNGTRLTVT.

This rearrangement joins TRBV28 to TRBJ2-3; D is possibly TRBD2 (6 bases). This CDR3 is 16 amino acids long. Between the trimmed V and J ends, which lost 7 bases and 4 bases, there was a span of 21 bases. The germline CDR1 and CDR2 sequences are MDHEN and SYDVKM. DNA for the CDR3: TGTGCCAGCACCGGCAGAGGACGAGCGGGTTCAGATACGCAGTATTTT. Its translation is CASTGRGRAGSDTQYF.

Comment on this clonotype: The junction shows a germline mismatch at one end, possibly a read error. V is TRBV29-1 and J is TRBJ2-1; D gene unclear. Germline CDR1 reads SQVTM; CDR2 reads ANQGSEA. The CDR3 is made up of 13 amino acids. CDR3: CSADSSSYNAQFF. DNA of the CDR3: TGCAGCGCAGACTCGAGCTCCTACAATGCGCAGTTCTTC.

The rearrangement uses TRBV9 and TRBJ2-2; 8 nucleotides line up with TRBD1. Germline V gene sequence: CDR1 SGDLS, CDR2 YYNGEE. The CDR3 spans 14 residues. V trimming: 3 bases; J trimming: 3 bases; junction bases outside the gene matches: 1. CDR3 protein: CASSATGDTGELFF. The CDR3 region has the DNA TGTGCCAGCAGCGCGACAGGGGACACCGGGGAGCTGTTTTTT.

This clonotype was seen a few times. V usage is TRBV29-1 and J usage is TRBJ1-5; no definite D call. The CDR3 has 13 amino acids. V gave up 5 bases and J gave up 9 bases, with 17 bases separating them. CDR1 and CDR2 from the germline V gene are SQVTM and ANQGSEA. The CDR3 protein is CSVRQEAYRPQHF. The CDR3 region has the DNA TGCAGCGTTAGGCAGGAGGCATATAGGCCCCAGCATTTT.

CDR3 sequence (DNA): TGTGCCAGCAGCTTGGCGGACAGGGGAAGCTATGGCTACACCTTC. This codes for CASSLADRGSYGYTF. The genes are TRBV28 and TRBJ1-2; 9 bases are shared with TRBD1. Germline values: CDR1 MDHEN, CDR2 SYDVKM. The CDR3 is made up of 15 amino acids. V gave up 6 bases and J gave up 4 bases; unmatched junction bases: 9.

This clonotype was counted only a few times. This chain joins TRBV10-3 and TRBJ2-7, with a possible D match to TRBD2 (5 bases). Per germline, CDR1 ENHRY and CDR2 SYGVKD. CDR3 length: 15 amino acids. V was pared by 6 bases and J by 1 base, with 16 bases between. CDR3 nucleotides: TGTGCCATCAGAGAGAGACTATCGGATTCCTACGAGCAGTACTTC. Translation gives CAIRERLSDSYEQYF.

The chain joins TRBV10-3 to TRBJ2-3, with D unresolved. This CDR3 contains 12 residues. Germline values: CDR1 ENHRY, CDR2 SYGVKD. Trimming cost V 5 bases and J 5 bases, with 8 bases left between them. The CDR3 bases are TGTGCCATCAGTATCCGCGGAGATACGCAGTATTTT. It encodes CAISIRGDTQYF.

This clonotype was seen at least ten times. The chain recombines TRBV28 with TRBJ2-1, with D possibly matching TRBD2 (6 bases). The V end lost 8 bases, the J end lost 0 bases, and 14 bases lay between the germline ends. CDR3 length equals 15 residues. Germline CDR1 and CDR2: MDHEN and SYDVKM. The CDR3 here is CASGQGLNSYNEQFF. In nucleotides, the CDR3 is TGTGCCAGCGGCCAGGGACTCAACTCCTACAATGAGCAGTTCTTC. The whole variable domain, filled in from reference TRBV28 and TRBJ2-1, reads DVKVTQSSRYLVKRTGEKVFLECVQDMDHENMFWYRQDPGLGLRLIYFSYDVKMKEKGDIPEGYSVSREKKERFSLILESASTNQTSMYLCASGQGLNSYNEQFFGPGTRLTVL.

This chain uses TRBV15 with TRBJ2-1; 8 positions agree with TRBD2. The end of the DNA fits TRBJ2-7 better, so the J call may be wrong. This CDR3 comprises 15 residues. Germline V gene sequence: CDR1 LNHNV, CDR2 YYDKDF (reference sequence). The CDR3 sequence: CATSRDLSGNYEQYF. As DNA, the CDR3 is TGTGCCACCAGCAGAGATCTTAGCGGGAACTACGAGCAGTACTTC.

The chain employs TRBV20-1 and TRBJ1-1; D unresolved. The CDR3 contains 14 residues. V was clipped by 0 bases and J by 3 bases, with 11 bases between them. CDR1 and CDR2 (germline): DFQATT, SNEGSKA (reference sequence). DNA for the CDR3: TGCAGTGCTAGAGACGACGGACCATACACTGAAGCTTTCTTT. This sequence encodes CSARDDGPYTEAFF.

There are a few counts of this clonotype. This sequence joins TRBV20-1 and TRBJ2-3, with D uncertain. The CDR3 is 11 amino acids. Trimming took 2 bases from V and 6 from J, leaving 6 bases between them. Germline lookup yields CDR1 DFQATT and CDR2 SNEGSKA (reference sequence). CDR3 DNA sequence: TGCAGTGCTAGACGAGTGGATACGCAGTATTTT. This sequence encodes CSARRVDTQYF.

The genes are TRBV7-2 and TRBJ2-5; 10 bases line up with TRBD1. Losses at the gene ends were 5 bases for V and 3 bases for J; bases not matched to a gene: 6. The germline CDR1 and CDR2 sequences are SGHTA and FQGNSA. The CDR3 is made up of 15 amino acids. The CDR3 bases are TGTGCCAGCAGCCCCCATGGGACAGGGGAAGAGACCCAGTACTTC. Translated: CASSPHGTGEETQYF.

Ten or more counts support this clonotype. The chain carries TRBV4-1 and TRBJ2-7; D is unresolved. The CDR3 is 14 amino acids. Between the trimmed V and J ends, which lost 4 bases and 4 bases, there was a span of 14 bases. Looked up from germline, CDR1 is MGHRA and CDR2 is YSYEKL. CDR3 sequence reads: CASSPMFGSYEQYF. The CDR3 DNA follows: TGCGCCAGCAGCCCCATGTTTGGGTCGTACGAGCAGTACTTC.

The V gene is TRBV7-2, the J gene TRBJ2-5, with D possibly TRBD1 on 5 matching bases. The DNA matches TRBJ2-7 better at its end, which makes the J call doubtful. The germline V gene has CDR1 SGHTA and CDR2 FQGNSA. CDR3 size: 13 residues. CDR3 residues: CASKTDRTYEQYF. The CDR3 nucleotides are TGTGCCAGCAAAACCGACAGAACCTACGAGCAGTACTTC.

The chain couples TRBV20-1 to TRBJ2-1, with 9 bases that match TRBD2. The CDR3 is 15 amino acids. J gave up 2 bases and V 3 bases, and 5 bases lay outside the gene matches. CDR1 is DFQATT and CDR2 is SNEGSKA in the germline V gene (reference sequence). DNA for the CDR3: TGCAGTGCTAGGAGACTAGCGGCCACCTACAATGAGCAGTTCTTC. This encodes CSARRLAATYNEQFF.

In DNA, the CDR3 is TGTGCCAGCAGTTTTAGCGGGAGTGGCCCCTACAATGAGCAGTTCTTC. Protein product: CASSFSGSGPYNEQFF. The chain is built from TRBV12-3 or TRBV12-4 and TRBJ2-1; 9 bases match TRBD2. The junction had 5 bases not matched to a gene; V was cut back by 3 bases and J by 2 bases. The CDR3 totals 16 residues.

This clonotype has only a few counts. This chain joins TRBV7-8 and TRBJ2-7; a weak D match, TRBD2 (5 bases). V dropped 5 bases and J dropped 6 bases, with 17 bases sitting between them. Germline-derived CDR1 and CDR2 are SGHVS and FQNEAQ. The CDR3 is 14 residues long. Here the CDR3 reads CASSTRTAWVEQYF. CDR3 DNA sequence: TGTGCCAGCAGCACTCGGACTGCCTGGGTCGAGCAGTACTTC.

This chain uses TRBV6-6 with TRBJ2-3; TRBD2 agrees at 10 bases. The V gene's germline CDR1 is MNHNY and CDR2 SVGAGI (reference sequence). V trimming: 10 bases; J trimming: 2 bases; junction bases outside the gene matches: 6. The CDR3 covers 14 residues. CDR3 in amino acids: CATKAGGATDTQYF. The CDR3 DNA is TGTGCCACCAAAGCGGGAGGGGCCACAGATACGCAGTATTTT.

V and J are TRBV12-3 or TRBV12-4 and TRBJ2-7; TRBD1 might be the D (6 bases). The CDR3 has 13 amino acids. V was shortened by 5 bases and J by 6 bases, with 14 bases between the two germline ends. CDR3 nucleotides: TGTGCCAGCAGTCCACAGGGCTTGGCCGAGCAGTACTTC. Encoded protein: CASSPQGLAEQYF.

The chain joins TRBV6-2 or TRBV6-3 to TRBJ2-7, with a weak D call TRBD1 (6 bases). CDR3 length equals 15 residues. CDR1 is MNHEY and CDR2 is SVGEGT in the germline V gene. V lost 7 bases and J 2 bases, leaving 18 bases between the germline ends. The CDR3 protein is CASIDRGTPAYEQYF. DNA of the CDR3: TGTGCCAGCATTGACAGAGGGACACCTGCCTACGAGCAGTACTTC.

The V gene is TRBV11-2, the J gene TRBJ2-7, with TRBD2 matching 8 bases. V trimming: 2 bases; J trimming: 3 bases; junction bases outside the gene matches: 6. Per the germline V gene, CDR1 is SGHAT and CDR2 is FQNNGV. The length of the CDR3 is 15 residues. The CDR3 here is CASSLKAGEIYEQYF. The CDR3 bases are TGTGCCAGCAGCTTAAAAGCGGGGGAGATCTACGAGCAGTACTTC.